Presented here are 3 T cell receptor beta chains from one specimen sequenced in a study of blood T cell repertoires in COVID-19. Profiled with immunoSEQ multiplex PCR; TCRdb holds only in-frame clones, not every one. This table holds some 290,000 clones, roughly 90% found once. Sequenced sample: peripheral blood. The source of these receptors is a woman aged 25 to 39 with COVID-19, enrolled during active disease.

The V call is TRBV30, the J call TRBJ2-7; TRBD1 agrees at 8 bases. The length of the CDR3 is 13 residues. V trimming: 4 bases; J trimming: 1 base; junction bases outside the gene matches: 3. Looked up from germline, CDR1 is GTSNPN and CDR2 is SVGIG (reference sequence). The CDR3, as DNA: TGTGCCTGGAACAGGGGGGAGTCCTACGAGCAGTACTTC. It encodes CAWNRGESYEQYF. Full variable domain (missing parts from reference TRBV30 and TRBJ2-7): SQTIHQWPATLVQPVGSPLSLECTVEGTSNPNLYWYRQAAGRGLQLLFYSVGIGQISSEVPQNLSASRPQDRQFILSSKKLLLSDSGFYLCAWNRGESYEQYFGPGTRLTVT.

V gene TRBV3-1 (or the pseudogene TRBV3-2) combines with J gene TRBJ2-2; 8 positions match TRBD1. V trimming: 4 bases; J trimming: 3 bases; junction bases outside the gene matches: 4. Germline loops: CDR1 LGHDT, CDR2 YNNKEL (reference sequence). This CDR3 spans 15 amino acids. This CDR3 reads CASSPQGADTGELFF. The CDR3 region has the DNA TGTGCCAGCAGCCCCCAGGGGGCGGACACCGGGGAGCTGTTTTTT.

The rearrangement uses TRBV24-1 and TRBJ1-5, with TRBD1 identical over 8 bases. J gave up 5 bases and V 3 bases, and 11 bases lay outside the gene matches. The CDR3 has 17 residues. Germline CDR1 reads KGHDR; CDR2 reads SFDVKD. The chain's CDR3 is CATSDKNRGWGDQPQHF. The CDR3 DNA follows: TGTGCCACCAGTGATAAAAACAGGGGGTGGGGAGATCAGCCCCAGCATTTT.